Shown below are 20 T cell receptor beta chains from a single sample sequenced in a study of regulatory T cells in long-lasting Graves disease. CDR3 regions were amplified by Arm-PCR using iRepertoire HTBI primers to build TCR beta libraries. TCRdb processed the multiplex PCR reads anew with MiXCR; each CDR3 protein has one entry. The data show 530,000 or so distinct CDR3 sequences, approximately 13% seen once. The time point was: newly diagnosed GD, antithyroid drugs for less than 3 months. Isolated PBMC RNA provided the starting material for the TCR library. These records were also assigned to another study, of T cells in Graves' hyperthyroidism and ophthalmopathy.

The starting material was peripheral blood mononuclear cells (PBMCs), obtained at new diagnosis, from a patient treated with antithyroid drugs. Every receptor here comes from a young man with Graves disease.

This clonotype was recorded many times. This sequence joins TRBV20-1 and TRBJ2-3; D is unresolved. The closer fit of TRBJ2-5 to the DNA end suggests the J call may be wrong. This CDR3 contains 12 residues. Germline assignment: CDR1 DFQATT and CDR2 SNEGSKA (reference sequence). For the CDR3, the DNA is TGCAGTGCTAGGTCGGGTAAAGGGACCCAGTACTTC. It specifies CSARSGKGTQYF.

At least ten counts were recorded for this clonotype. This chain joins TRBV29-1 and TRBJ2-2, with TRBD1 as a possible D gene (5 bases). V lost 6 bases, J lost 6 bases, and 11 bases lay in between. Germline V gene lookup returns CDR1 SQVTM and CDR2 ANQGSEA. The CDR3 covers 12 residues. This chain's CDR3 is CSVTVGSGELFF. DNA of the CDR3: TGCAGCGTGACAGTAGGGTCCGGGGAGCTGTTTTTT.

Notes on this clonotype: Compared with germline, one end of the junction differs, possibly owing to a read error. The V gene is TRBV15, the J gene TRBJ1-3; weak D call: TRBD1 (6 bases). The CDR3 extends over 16 amino acids. Germline assignment: CDR1 LNHNV and CDR2 YYDKDF (reference sequence). CDR3: CAISRDSAGAGNTIYF. As DNA, the CDR3 is TGTGCCATCAGCAGAGATTCCGCAGGGGCTGGAAACACCATATATTTT.

This clonotype occurred many times. The chain has TRBV19 and TRBJ2-7, with D maybe TRBD1 (5 bases). Germline CDR1 and CDR2: LNHDA and SQIVND (reference sequence). The CDR3 is 14 residues long. V lost 3 bases to trimming and J lost 5 bases, with 14 bases between them. CDR3 nucleotides: TGTGCCAGTAGTATCAGGGAATTAGTCGACGAGCAGTACTTC. Translated, it gives CASSIRELVDEQYF.

Worth noting for this clonotype: A much larger clone lies one base from this, so it may be a read error. The rearrangement links TRBV30 to TRBJ1-5, with D hard to call. CDR3 size: 12 residues. Germline-derived CDR1 and CDR2 are GTSNPN and SVGIG (reference sequence). The CDR3 sequence is CASGGPNQAQHF. The CDR3, as DNA: TGTGCCTCCGGCGGCCCCAATCAGGCCCAGCATTTT.

This clonotype showed up many times. The genes are TRBV24-1 and TRBJ1-2, with TRBD1 identical over 10 bases. The CDR3 is made up of 14 amino acids. Germline CDR1 is KGHDR and CDR2 is SFDVKD. Unmatched junction bases numbered 7, after V lost 7 bases and J lost 6 bases. CDR3 in amino acids: CATRPGQGRHGYTF. The CDR3 DNA is TGTGCCACCAGGCCGGGACAGGGGCGTCATGGCTACACCTTC.

The rearrangement joins TRBV28 to TRBJ1-4; D is uncertain. Trimming shortened V by 6 bases and J by 3 bases, and 11 bases separated the two germline ends. CDR1 and CDR2 from the germline V gene are MDHEN and SYDVKM. The CDR3 contains 14 residues. The CDR3 nucleotides are TGTGCCAGCAGAACAGAGGAGGCTAATGAAAAACTGTTTTTT. It specifies CASRTEEANEKLFF.

The chain joins TRBV27 to TRBJ1-1; D possibly corresponds to TRBD1 (6 bases). V lost 5 bases, J lost 4 bases, and 14 bases lay in between. CDR3 length: 14 residues. The germline CDR1 and CDR2 sequences are MNHEY and SMNVEV (reference sequence). This CDR3 reads CASSQGFWGTEAFF. For the CDR3, the DNA is TGTGCCAGCAGTCAGGGGTTCTGGGGCACTGAAGCTTTCTTT.

The J gene is TRBJ2-7, the V gene TRBV20-1, with a tentative D call TRBD2 (6 bases). Looked up from germline, CDR1 is DFQATT and CDR2 is SNEGSKA (reference sequence). V was trimmed by 5 bases and J by 6 bases, leaving 17 bases between them. This CDR3 has 13 residues. CDR3 nucleotides: TGCAGTGCTGCCCTGGACCGGCGGGGCGAGCAGTACTTC. Protein product: CSAALDRRGEQYF.

There are many counts of this clonotype. The gene calls are TRBV25-1 and TRBJ2-3; TRBD1 is a possible D gene (6 bases). The CDR3 runs 14 residues. Germline loops: CDR1 MGHDK, CDR2 SYGVNS. V dropped 4 bases and J dropped 3 bases, with 11 bases sitting between them. The CDR3 nucleotides read TGTGCCAGCAGTGGGCAGGGGCCAACAGATACGCAGTATTTT. It codes for CASSGQGPTDTQYF.

The V and J genes are TRBV24-1 and TRBJ2-3; perhaps TRBD1 as D (6 bases). This CDR3 region has 13 residues. Germline loops: CDR1 KGHDR, CDR2 SFDVKD. Trimming cost V 10 bases and J 1 base, with 11 bases left between them. The CDR3 nucleotides are TGTGCCACAGCAGGGGATGGCACAGATACGCAGTATTTT. Residues: CATAGDGTDTQYF.

This clonotype has ten or more counts. The chain employs TRBV25-1 and TRBJ2-1; TRBD2 matches at 7 bases. CDR1 and CDR2 (germline): MGHDK, SYGVNS. Trimming at V came to 4 bases and at J to 12 bases, leaving 3 bases not matched to a gene. The CDR3 contains 11 residues. DNA of the CDR3: TGTGCCAGCAGTGGGGGACTACTGCAGTTCTTC. Translated: CASSGGLLQFF.

This clonotype was counted between two and nine times. The chain recombines TRBV3-1 with TRBJ2-7; D remains unclear. CDR3 size: 12 residues. V lost 1 base, J lost 5 bases, and 6 bases lay in between. Germline loops: CDR1 LGHDT, CDR2 YNNKEL (reference sequence). CDR3 nucleotide sequence: TGTGCCAGCAGCCAAGCACGGAACGAGCAGTACTTC. It codes for CASSQARNEQYF.

This clonotype was observed a handful of times. An end of the junction does not agree with germline; a read error may underlie this. The rearrangement uses TRBV20-1 and TRBJ2-1; 15 bases fit TRBD2. This CDR3 spans 17 amino acids. Germline V CDR1 and CDR2: DFQATT, SNEGSKA (reference sequence). The CDR3 sequence: CSAPYGLAGGRGNEQFF. DNA of the CDR3: TGCAGTGCTCCTTATGGACTAGCGGGAGGGAGGGGCAATGAGCAGTTTTTC.

This chain joins TRBV4-1 and TRBJ2-7, with D perhaps matching TRBD1 or TRBD2 (6 bases each). Trimming shortened V by 0 bases and J by 2 bases, and 17 bases separated the two germline ends. The CDR3 sequence is 17 residues long. CDR1 is MGHRA and CDR2 is YSYEKL in the germline V gene. The CDR3 loop reads CASSQDTWGASTYEQYF. In nucleotides, the CDR3 is TGCGCCAGCAGCCAAGATACATGGGGGGCCAGCACCTACGAGCAGTACTTC.

This clonotype was detected only a few times. The rearrangement uses TRBV24-1 and TRBJ2-3, with D unresolved. CDR3 length: 14 residues. V lost 6 bases to trimming and J lost 0 bases, with 9 bases between them. Germline CDR1 is KGHDR and CDR2 is SFDVKD. The CDR3, as DNA: TGTGCCACCAGTAGCCCCCTGAGCACAGATACGCAGTATTTT. Its translation is CATSSPLSTDTQYF.

This clonotype was detected many times. V is TRBV5-1 and J is TRBJ2-5; D possibly uses TRBD1 or TRBD2 (5 bases each). The CDR3 sequence is 13 residues long. The V end lost 4 bases, the J end lost 5 bases, and 12 bases lay between the germline ends. In germline, CDR1 is SGHRS, CDR2 YFSETQ. The chain's CDR3 is CASSGDDWETQYF. The CDR3 bases are TGCGCCAGCAGCGGGGACGATTGGGAGACCCAGTACTTC.

This clonotype was seen at least ten times. The chain carries TRBV20-1 and TRBJ2-1, with a possible D match to TRBD2 (6 bases). The CDR3 is 16 residues long. V dropped 2 bases and J dropped 0 bases, with 14 bases sitting between them. Germline V gene data show CDR1 as DFQATT and CDR2 as SNEGSKA (reference sequence). The CDR3 nucleotides read TGCAGTGCTAGATCGGAGGGCCTGAGCTCCTACAATGAGCAGTTCTTC. Protein: CSARSEGLSSYNEQFF.

This clonotype showed up many times. V gene TRBV9 combines with J gene TRBJ2-3; the D is unclear. The V end was cut by 1 base, the J end by 0 bases, with 6 bases between. The germline CDR1 and CDR2 sequences are SGDLS and YYNGEE. The CDR3 runs 14 residues. The CDR3, as DNA: TGTGCCAGCAGCGTATTTGGAAGCACAGATACGCAGTATTTT. This encodes CASSVFGSTDTQYF.

The V call is TRBV10-3, the J call TRBJ1-2; D unclear. Germline V lookup: CDR1 ENHRY, CDR2 SYGVKD. V gave up 2 bases and J gave up 5 bases, with 6 bases separating them. CDR3 size: 12 residues. The CDR3 DNA is TGTGCCATCAGTGAGGGGGAGTATGGCTACACCTTC. It yields the protein CAISEGEYGYTF.